These 2 T cell receptor beta chains originate from one sample sequenced in a study of T cell responses to AZD1222 COVID-19 vaccine. Sequenced by immunoSEQ multiplex PCR; TCRdb stores in-frame clones only, minus some. Here the sample spans roughly 100,000 clones, about 86% being singletons. Sequences were derived from peripheral blood, sampled on day 0 of AZD1222 vaccination. All receptors derive from an adult in good health.

This clone was observed once. V usage is TRBV28 and J usage is TRBJ1-1; a possible D gene is TRBD1 (6 bases). Germline assignment: CDR1 MDHEN and CDR2 SYDVKM. Trimming cost V 3 bases and J 1 base, with 9 bases left between them. CDR3 length: 14 residues. DNA for the CDR3: TGTGCCAGCAGTTTGGGGACATCGAACACTGAAGCTTTCTTT. Amino acids: CASSLGTSNTEAFF.

The chain recombines TRBV19 with TRBJ2-1; the D gene is possibly TRBD2 (5 bases). Trimming took 3 bases from V and 1 from J, leaving 19 bases between them. The germline CDR1 and CDR2 sequences are LNHDA and SQIVND (reference sequence). The CDR3 is 18 residues long. The CDR3 spells CASSIRSGPGVSYNEQFF. DNA for the CDR3: TGTGCCAGTAGTATCAGGAGCGGTCCCGGGGTATCCTACAATGAGCAGTTCTTC.